This T cell receptor beta chain was observed in a study of blood T cell repertoires in COVID-19 (dated by TCRdb to the early 2020s). Study-wide context: Collaborator samples came from the United States, Italy and Spain and covered acute and convalescent phases of COVID-19. The prospective study material was composed of cDNA or gDNA derived from T cells, B-cell-depleted T cells, or PBMCs. Subjects who had been exposed to COVID-19, were actively infected with it, or had recovered from it provided the deeply sampled blood TCRbeta repertoires that made up the dataset. The repertoires were released in a freely available public database meant as a resource for research on the immune response to SARS-CoV-2. Samples came from the ongoing ImmuneRACE study (first 160 participants) plus 1,254 subjects from 6 global collaborators. The sample metadata nearly always contained a de-identified subject ID, COVID-19 status, age in years and sex. Where available, HLA class I and class II types were obtained from metadata supplied by the sample provider rather than from assay-based typing.

The collaborating institutions used their own protocols to collect whole blood in K2EDTA tubes. For TCRbeta analysis, collaborator samples were shipped as frozen whole blood, as isolated PBMCs, or as DNA extracted from either sample type. On the study overall, not on this receptor specifically: How much clinical and demographic metadata was included differed by source and by participant, and the metadata was provided uncurated.

The sample holds a few counts of this clone. What this receptor recognizes is not known. No much larger clonotype is one base removed from it; base qualities were not supplied. The immunoSEQ Assay, a bias-controlled multiplex PCR, was used to amplify TCRbeta CDR3 regions from genomic DNA. On the authors' methods: The number of nucleated cells in each sample was estimated from the amplification of reference gene primers within the assay. To quantify the absolute abundance of each unique TCRbeta CDR3 rearrangement, sequence reads were collapsed and filtered. For each sample, productive Simpson clonality was calculated as the square root of Simpson's diversity index over productive rearrangements. TCRdb limited this immuneACCESS table to in-frame rearrangements with V and J called. A share of clones is missing; checked studies link under half to unresolved V genes, and the rest is unexplained. V and J calls and clone size come straight from that table; D and trimming were deduced from the DNA. The sample includes under 250,000 clones, with more than 75% observed a single time. Together, the top ten hold approximately 7.2% of the sample.

Inclusive of the bounding cysteine and phenylalanine, the CDR3 is 14 residues long. The CDR3 DNA has 42 bases and is translated from base 1. Sequences SGHRS (CDR1) and YFSETQ (CDR2) are obtained from the germline V gene. Trimming accounts for 3 bases at V and 4 bases at J, while the number of junction bases matched to no gene is 6. This chain joins TRBV5-1 to TRBJ1-1; TRBD1 lines up with 7 middle nucleotides. The sequence was collected from a woman in her 70s with active or convalescent COVID-19. The sequenced sample consisted of peripheral blood. The CDR3: CASSSQGTGTEAFF. The bases are TGCGCCAGCAGCTCACAGGGGACGGGCACTGAAGCTTTCTTT.